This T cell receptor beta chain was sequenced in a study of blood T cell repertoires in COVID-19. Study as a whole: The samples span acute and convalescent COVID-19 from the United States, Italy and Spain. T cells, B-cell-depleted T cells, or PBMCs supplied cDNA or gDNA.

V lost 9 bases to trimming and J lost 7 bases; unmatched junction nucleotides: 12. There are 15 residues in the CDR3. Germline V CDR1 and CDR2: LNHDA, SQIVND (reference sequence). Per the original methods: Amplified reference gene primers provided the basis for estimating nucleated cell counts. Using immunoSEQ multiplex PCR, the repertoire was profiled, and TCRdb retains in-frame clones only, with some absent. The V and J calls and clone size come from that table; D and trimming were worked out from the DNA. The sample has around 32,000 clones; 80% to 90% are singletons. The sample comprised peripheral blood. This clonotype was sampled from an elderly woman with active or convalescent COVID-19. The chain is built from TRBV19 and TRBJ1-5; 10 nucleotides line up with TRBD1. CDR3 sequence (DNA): TGTGCCAGCAGACAGGGGGCGAGGAGGGACCAGCCCCAGCATTTT. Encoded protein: CASRQGARRDQPQHF. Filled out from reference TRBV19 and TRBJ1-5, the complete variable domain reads DGGITQSPKYLFRKEGQNVTLSCEQNLNHDAMYWYRQDPGQGLRLIYYSQIVNDFQKGDIAEGYSVSREKKESFPLTVTSAQKNPTAFYLCASRQGARRDQPQHFGDGTRLSIL.